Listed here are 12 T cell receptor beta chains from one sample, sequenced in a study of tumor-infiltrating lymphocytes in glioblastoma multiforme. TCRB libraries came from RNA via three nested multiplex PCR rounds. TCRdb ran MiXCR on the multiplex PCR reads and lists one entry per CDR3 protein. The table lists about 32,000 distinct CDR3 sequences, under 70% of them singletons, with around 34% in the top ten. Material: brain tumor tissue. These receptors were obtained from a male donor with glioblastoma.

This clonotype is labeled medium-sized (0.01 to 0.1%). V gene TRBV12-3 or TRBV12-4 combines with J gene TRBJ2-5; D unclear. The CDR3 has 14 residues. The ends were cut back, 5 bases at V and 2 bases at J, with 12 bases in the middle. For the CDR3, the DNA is TGTGCCAGCAGTGTGCCAGAATCTCAAGAGACCCAGTACTTC. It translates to CASSVPESQETQYF.

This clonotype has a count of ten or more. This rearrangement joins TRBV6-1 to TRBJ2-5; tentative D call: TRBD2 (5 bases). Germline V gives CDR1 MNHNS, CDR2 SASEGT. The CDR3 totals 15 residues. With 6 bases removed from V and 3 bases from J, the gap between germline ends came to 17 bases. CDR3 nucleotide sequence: TGTGCCAGCAGCTCCCCGGGGTACACGGAAGAGACCCAGTACTTC. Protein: CASSSPGYTEETQYF.

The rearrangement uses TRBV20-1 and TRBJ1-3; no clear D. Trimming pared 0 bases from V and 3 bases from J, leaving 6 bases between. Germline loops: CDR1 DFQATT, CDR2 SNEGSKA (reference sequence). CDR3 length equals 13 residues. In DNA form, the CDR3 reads TGCAGTGCTAGAGATGAGAATGGAAACACCATATATTTT. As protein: CSARDENGNTIYF.

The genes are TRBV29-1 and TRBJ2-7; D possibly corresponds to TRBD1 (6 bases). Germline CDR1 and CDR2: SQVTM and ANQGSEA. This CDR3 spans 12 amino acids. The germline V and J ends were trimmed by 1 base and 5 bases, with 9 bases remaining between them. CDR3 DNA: TGCAGCGTTGAAGGTGCAGGGGACGAGCAGTACTTC. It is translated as CSVEGAGDEQYF.

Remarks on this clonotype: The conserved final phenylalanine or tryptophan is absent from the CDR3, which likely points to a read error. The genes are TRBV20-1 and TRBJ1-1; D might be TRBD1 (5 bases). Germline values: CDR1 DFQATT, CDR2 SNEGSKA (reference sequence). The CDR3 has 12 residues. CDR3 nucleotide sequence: TGCAATGCTCTTCCGGGACGCGGTGAAGCTTTCTCT. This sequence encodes CNALPGRGEAFS.

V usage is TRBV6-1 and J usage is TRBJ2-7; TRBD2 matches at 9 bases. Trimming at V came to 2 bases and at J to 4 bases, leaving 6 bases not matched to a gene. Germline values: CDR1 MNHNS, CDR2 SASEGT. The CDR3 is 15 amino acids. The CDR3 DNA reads TGTGCCAGCAGTGAATCAGGTAGCGGGAGTTACGAGCAGTACTTC. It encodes CASSESGSGSYEQYF.

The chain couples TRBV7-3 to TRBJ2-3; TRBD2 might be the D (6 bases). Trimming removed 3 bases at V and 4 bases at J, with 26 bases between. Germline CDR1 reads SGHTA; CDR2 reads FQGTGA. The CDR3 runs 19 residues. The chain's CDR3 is CASSLRGKWANGSADTQYF. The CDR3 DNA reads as TGTGCCAGCAGCTTGCGGGGAAAGTGGGCGAATGGGAGCGCAGATACGCAGTATTTT.

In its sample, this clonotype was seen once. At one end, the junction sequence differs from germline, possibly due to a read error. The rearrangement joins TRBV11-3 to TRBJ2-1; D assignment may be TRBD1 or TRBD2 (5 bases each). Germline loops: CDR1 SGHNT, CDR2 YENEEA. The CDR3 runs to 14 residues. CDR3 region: CANSLEGWNSEPFF. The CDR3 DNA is TGTGCCAACAGCTTAGAGGGGTGGAACAGTGAGCCGTTCTTC.

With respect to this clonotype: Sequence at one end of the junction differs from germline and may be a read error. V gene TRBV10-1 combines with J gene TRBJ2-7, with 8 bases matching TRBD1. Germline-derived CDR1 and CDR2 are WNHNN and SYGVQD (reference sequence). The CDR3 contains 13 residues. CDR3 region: CAGSEDRGNEQYF. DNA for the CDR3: TGCGCCGGCAGCGAAGACAGGGGCAACGAGCAGTACTTC.

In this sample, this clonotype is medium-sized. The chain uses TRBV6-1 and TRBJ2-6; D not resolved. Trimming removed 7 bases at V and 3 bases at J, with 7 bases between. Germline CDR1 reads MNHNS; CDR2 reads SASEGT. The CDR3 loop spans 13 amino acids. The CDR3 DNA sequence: TGTGCCAGCAATCTGAATGGGGCCAACGTCCTGACTTTC. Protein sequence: CASNLNGANVLTF.

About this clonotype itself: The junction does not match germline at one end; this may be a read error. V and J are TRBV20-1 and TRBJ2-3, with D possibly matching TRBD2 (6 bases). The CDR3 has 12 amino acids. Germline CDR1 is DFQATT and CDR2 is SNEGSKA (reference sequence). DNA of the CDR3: TGTAGTGCTAGACGGCGGGACTCTCTGGAGTATTTT. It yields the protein CSARRRDSLEYF.

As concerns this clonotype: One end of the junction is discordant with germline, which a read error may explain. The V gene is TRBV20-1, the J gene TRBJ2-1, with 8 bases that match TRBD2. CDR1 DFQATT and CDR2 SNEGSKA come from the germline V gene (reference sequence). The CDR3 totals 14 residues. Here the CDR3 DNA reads TGCAGCGCTAATGCGGGAGGATCCTACAATGAGCAGTTCTTC. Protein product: CSANAGGSYNEQFF.